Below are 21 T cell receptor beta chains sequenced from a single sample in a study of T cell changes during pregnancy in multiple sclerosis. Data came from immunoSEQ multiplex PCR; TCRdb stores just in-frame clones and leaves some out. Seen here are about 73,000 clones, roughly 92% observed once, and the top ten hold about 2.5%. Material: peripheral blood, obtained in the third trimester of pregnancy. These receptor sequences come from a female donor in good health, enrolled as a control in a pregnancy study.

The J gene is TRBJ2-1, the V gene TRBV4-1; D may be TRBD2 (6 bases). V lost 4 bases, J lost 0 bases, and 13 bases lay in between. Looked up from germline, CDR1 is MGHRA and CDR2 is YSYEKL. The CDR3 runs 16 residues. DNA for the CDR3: TGCGCCAGCAGCCGTTTAGCGGTTAGCTCCTACAATGAGCAGTTCTTC. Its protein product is CASSRLAVSSYNEQFF.

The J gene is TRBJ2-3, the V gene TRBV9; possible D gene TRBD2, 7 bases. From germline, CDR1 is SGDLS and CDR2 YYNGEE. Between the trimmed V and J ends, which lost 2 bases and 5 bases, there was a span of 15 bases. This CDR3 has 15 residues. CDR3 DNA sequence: TGTGCCAGCAGCGTCGTCCGGGGGGCAGGAGATACGCAGTATTTT. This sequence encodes CASSVVRGAGDTQYF.

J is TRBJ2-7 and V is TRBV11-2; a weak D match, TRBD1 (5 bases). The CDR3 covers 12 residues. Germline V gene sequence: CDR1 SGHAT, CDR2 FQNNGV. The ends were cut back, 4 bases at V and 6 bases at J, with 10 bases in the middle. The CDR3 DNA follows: TGTGCCAGCAGCTCTTCAGGGTCCGAGCAGTACTTC. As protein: CASSSSGSEQYF. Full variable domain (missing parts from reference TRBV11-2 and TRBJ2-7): EAGVAQSPRYKIIEKRQSVAFWCNPISGHATLYWYQQILGQGPKLLIQFQNNGVVDDSQLPKDRFSAERLKGVDSTLKIQPAKLEDSAVYLCASSSSGSEQYFGPGTRLTVT.

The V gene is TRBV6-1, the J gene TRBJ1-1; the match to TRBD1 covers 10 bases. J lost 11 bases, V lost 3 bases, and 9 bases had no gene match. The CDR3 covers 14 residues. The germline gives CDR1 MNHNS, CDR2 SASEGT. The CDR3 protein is CASSDPGQGKLAFF. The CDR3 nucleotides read TGTGCCAGCAGTGACCCGGGACAGGGGAAGTTGGCTTTCTTT.

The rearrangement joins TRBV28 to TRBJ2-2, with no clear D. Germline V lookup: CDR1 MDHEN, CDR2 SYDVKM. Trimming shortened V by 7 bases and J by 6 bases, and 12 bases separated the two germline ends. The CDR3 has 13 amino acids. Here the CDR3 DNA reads TGTGCCAGCAATCTACCGATTGCCGGGGAGCTGTTTTTT. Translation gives CASNLPIAGELFF.

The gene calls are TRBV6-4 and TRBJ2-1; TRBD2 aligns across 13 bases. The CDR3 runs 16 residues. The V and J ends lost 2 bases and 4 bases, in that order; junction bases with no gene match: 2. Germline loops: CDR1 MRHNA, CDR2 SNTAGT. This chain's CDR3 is CASSDGTSGAYNEQFF. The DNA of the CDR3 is TGTGCCAGCAGTGACGGGACTAGCGGGGCTTACAATGAGCAGTTCTTC.

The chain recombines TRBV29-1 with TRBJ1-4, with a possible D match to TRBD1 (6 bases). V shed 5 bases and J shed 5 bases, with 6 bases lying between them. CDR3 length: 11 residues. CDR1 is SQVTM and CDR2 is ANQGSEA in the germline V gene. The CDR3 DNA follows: TGCAGCGTTCAGGGGAATGAAAAACTGTTTTTT. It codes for CSVQGNEKLFF.

The DNA for the CDR3 is TGTGCCAGCAGCCAGGGGGACGCGGGGGGGCTGAATGAGCAGTTCTTC. Protein: CASSQGDAGGLNEQFF. This sequence joins TRBV5-4 and TRBJ2-1; 9 positions agree with TRBD2. Germline CDR1 is SGHNT and CDR2 is YYREEE (reference sequence). This CDR3 region has 16 residues. J gave up 7 bases and V 4 bases, and 12 bases lay outside the gene matches.

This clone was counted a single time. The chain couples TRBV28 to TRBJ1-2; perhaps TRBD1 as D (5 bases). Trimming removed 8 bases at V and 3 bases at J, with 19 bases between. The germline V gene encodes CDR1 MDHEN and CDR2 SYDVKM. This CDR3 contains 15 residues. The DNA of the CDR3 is TGTGCCAGCTACCGGGACTCCCGATTGTACTATGGCTACACCTTC. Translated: CASYRDSRLYYGYTF.

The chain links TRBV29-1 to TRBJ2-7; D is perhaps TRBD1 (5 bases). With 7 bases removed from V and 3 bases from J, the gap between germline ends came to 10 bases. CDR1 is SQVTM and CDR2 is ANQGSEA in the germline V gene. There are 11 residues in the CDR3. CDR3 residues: CSGQGSYEQYF. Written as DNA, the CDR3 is TGCAGCGGGCAGGGAAGCTACGAGCAGTACTTC.

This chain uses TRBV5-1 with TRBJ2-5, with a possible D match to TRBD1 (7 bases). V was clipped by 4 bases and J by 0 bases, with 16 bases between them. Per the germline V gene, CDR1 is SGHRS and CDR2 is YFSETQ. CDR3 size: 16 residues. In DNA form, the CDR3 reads TGCGCCAGCAGCAAGGGTGGAGGGGGCGACCAAGAGACCCAGTACTTC. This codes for CASSKGGGGDQETQYF. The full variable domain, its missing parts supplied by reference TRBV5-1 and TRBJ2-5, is KAGVTQTPRYLIKTRGQQVTLSCSPISGHRSVSWYQQTPGQGLQFLFEYFSETQRNKGNFPGRFSGRQFSNSRSEMNVSTLELGDSALYLCASSKGGGGDQETQYFGPGTRLLVL.

CDR3 protein: CASSFFYGGALKTQYF. CDR3 bases: TGTGCCAGCAGCTTCTTCTACGGGGGGGCGTTAAAGACCCAGTACTTC. The chain carries TRBV7-9 and TRBJ2-5; 8 bases line up with TRBD2. Per the germline V gene, CDR1 is SEHNR and CDR2 is FQNEAQ (reference sequence). This CDR3 is 16 amino acids long. Losses at the gene ends were 3 bases for V and 6 bases for J; bases not matched to a gene: 12. Supplemented by reference TRBV7-9 and TRBJ2-5, the full variable domain reads DTGVSQNPRHKITKRGQNVTFRCDPISEHNRLYWYRQTLGQGPEFLTYFQNEAQLEKSRLLSDRFSAERPKGSFSTLEIQRTEQGDSAMYLCASSFFYGGALKTQYFGPGTRLLVL.

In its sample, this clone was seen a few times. CDR3 region: CASSLWERMNTEAFF. CDR3 DNA sequence: TGTGCCAGCAGTTTATGGGAGAGAATGAACACTGAAGCTTTCTTT. This chain uses TRBV28 with TRBJ1-1; D remains unclear. Trimming took off 0 bases at V and 0 bases at J, with 8 bases between the two ends. The CDR3 has 15 amino acids. Germline V gene data show CDR1 as MDHEN and CDR2 as SYDVKM.

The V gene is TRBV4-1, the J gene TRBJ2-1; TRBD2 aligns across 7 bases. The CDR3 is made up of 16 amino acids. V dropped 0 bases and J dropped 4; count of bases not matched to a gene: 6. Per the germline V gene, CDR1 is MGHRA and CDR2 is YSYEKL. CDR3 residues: CASSQDSSGEYNEQFF. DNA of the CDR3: TGCGCCAGCAGCCAAGATTCAAGCGGGGAATACAATGAGCAGTTCTTC.

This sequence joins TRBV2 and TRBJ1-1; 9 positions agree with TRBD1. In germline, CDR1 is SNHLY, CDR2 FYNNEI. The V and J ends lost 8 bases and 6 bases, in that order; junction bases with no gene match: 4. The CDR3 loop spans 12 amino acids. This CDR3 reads CASGQGRAEAFF. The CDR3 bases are TGTGCCAGCGGACAGGGGAGAGCTGAAGCTTTCTTT.

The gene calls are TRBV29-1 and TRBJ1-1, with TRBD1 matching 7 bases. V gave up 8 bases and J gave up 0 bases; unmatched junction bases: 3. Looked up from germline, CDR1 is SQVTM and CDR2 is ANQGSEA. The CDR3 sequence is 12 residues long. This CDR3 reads CSKGQMNTEAFF. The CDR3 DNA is TGCAGCAAGGGACAGATGAACACTGAAGCTTTCTTT.

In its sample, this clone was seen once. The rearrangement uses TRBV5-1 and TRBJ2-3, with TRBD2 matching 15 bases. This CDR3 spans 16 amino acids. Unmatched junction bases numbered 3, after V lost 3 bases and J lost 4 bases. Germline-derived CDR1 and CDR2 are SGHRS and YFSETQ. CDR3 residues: CASSWGLAGGPDTQYF. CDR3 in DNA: TGCGCCAGCAGCTGGGGACTAGCGGGAGGCCCAGATACGCAGTATTTT.

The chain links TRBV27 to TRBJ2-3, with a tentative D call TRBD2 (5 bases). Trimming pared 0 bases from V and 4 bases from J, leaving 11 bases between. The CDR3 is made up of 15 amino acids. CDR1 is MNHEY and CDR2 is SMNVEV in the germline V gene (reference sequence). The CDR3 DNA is TGTGCCAGCAGTTTATCATCTAGCTCCGCAGATACGCAGTATTTT. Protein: CASSLSSSSADTQYF.

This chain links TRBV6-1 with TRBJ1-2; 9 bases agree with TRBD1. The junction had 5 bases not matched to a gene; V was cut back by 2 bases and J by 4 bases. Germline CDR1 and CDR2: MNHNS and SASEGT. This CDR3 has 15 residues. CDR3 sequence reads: CASSEQQGASYGYTF. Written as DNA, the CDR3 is TGTGCCAGCAGTGAACAACAGGGGGCTTCCTATGGCTACACCTTC.

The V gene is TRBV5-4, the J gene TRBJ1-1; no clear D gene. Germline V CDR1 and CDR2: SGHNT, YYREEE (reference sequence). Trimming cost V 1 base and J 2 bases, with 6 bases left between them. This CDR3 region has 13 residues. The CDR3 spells CASSLSVNTEAFF. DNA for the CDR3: TGTGCCAGCAGCTTGTCGGTAAACACTGAAGCTTTCTTT.

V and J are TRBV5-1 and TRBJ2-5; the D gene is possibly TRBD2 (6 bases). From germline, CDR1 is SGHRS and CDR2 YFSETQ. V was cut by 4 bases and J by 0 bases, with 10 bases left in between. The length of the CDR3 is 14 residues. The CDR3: CASSPWDYQETQYF. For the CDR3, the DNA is TGCGCCAGCAGCCCCTGGGACTACCAAGAGACCCAGTACTTC.